The sequence of this T cell receptor (beta chain) was determined in a study of blood T cell repertoires in COVID-19. Here immunoSEQ multiplex PCR was the method, and the copy in TCRdb shows in-frame clones only, minus some. The sample gives more than 95,000 clones, roughly four fifths of which show up once; about 5% is in the top ten. From germline, CDR1 is WNHNN and CDR2 SYGVQD (reference sequence). The CDR3 has 13 amino acids. V lost 3 bases to trimming and J lost 5 bases, with 10 bases between them. On this clone: Other DNA variants within this sample encode the same CDR3.

The chain joins TRBV10-1 to TRBJ2-5, with TRBD2 as a possible D gene (6 bases). Sequencing used peripheral blood. The source of this sequence is a man in his fifties or sixties with acute or convalescent COVID-19. This chain's CDR3 is CASSDRGGETQYF. In DNA form, the CDR3 reads TGCGCCAGCAGTGATCGTGGGGGGGAGACCCAGTACTTC.